Here is one T cell receptor beta chain with its context. Its antigen is currently unknown. Germline V gives CDR1 PRHDT, CDR2 FYEKMQ (reference sequence). This CDR3 region has 15 residues. V trimming: 3 bases; J trimming: 5 bases; junction bases outside the gene matches: 4. TCRdb reprocessed the reads via MiXCR and lists one record per CDR3 protein. The sample holds around 450,000 distinct CDR3 sequences, around 11% seen once. This sample was taken from a study of T cell repertoires in cytomegalovirus infection. The wider study: A matching HLA type, together with CMV infection, was signaled by public TCR beta signatures. Study outcomes and limitations: Dominant in the ex vivo response were TCR beta clonotypes restricted by HLA-C and specific for CMV. CMV carriers having the relevant HLA were flagged by cumulative public TCR beta family frequency.

The chain has TRBV13 and TRBJ2-1, with 10 bases fitting TRBD1. The material sequenced was PBMCs. The receptor's source is a human donor in good health (CMV status not recorded). Some clones in this sample may be carry-over from other donors' samples. The CDR3 coding sequence is TGTGCCAGCAGCTTCGGGACAGGGGTTCACAATGAGCAGTTCTTC. Protein product: CASSFGTGVHNEQFF.